Below, one T cell receptor beta chain is given with its context. The missing CDR3 end, 3 residues past where the read stops, is filled in from the germline J gene. The V gene's germline CDR1 is SGHRS and CDR2 YFSETQ. J lost 3 bases, V lost 6 bases, and 10 bases had no gene match. The CDR3 covers 16 residues. The protocol was immunoSEQ multiplex PCR, while the TCRdb copy is restricted to in-frame clones and leaves out a portion. The sample table includes 20,000 to 30,000 clones. This sample was taken from a study of T cells in women clearing cervical HPV infection. Study information: Cases' blood sampling followed lesion detection by median around 23 weeks (90 to 200).

The V and J genes are TRBV5-1 and TRBJ1-4; the match to TRBD1 covers 8 bases. Sequencing was performed on blood buffy coat. The sequence came from a woman between 18 and 70 years old with a cervical HPV16 infection that either progressed to CIN3+ or cleared (not recorded which). The CDR3: CASKGDRQHPNEKLFF. The covered CDR3 bases are TGCGCCAGCAAAGGGGACAGGCAACATCCTAATGAAAAA.